This TCR beta chain was documented in a study of tumor and adjacent non-tumor tissue in lung cancer. RNA was extracted from bulk tissue without any cell sorting. Distant lung tissue was collected more than 3 cm away from the tumor edge. The library came from three nested PCR rounds adapted from ARM-PCR protocols. TCRdb recomputed calls from the multiplex PCR reads with MiXCR, one row per CDR3 protein. The sample lists 48,000 or so distinct CDR3 sequences; roughly 60% were seen once. Germline assignment: CDR1 SGHRS and CDR2 YFSETQ. The CDR3 is 15 residues long. In regard to this clonotype: This may be a read error, as it is one base from a much larger clone.

The source material was distant non-tumor lung tissue. This rearrangement joins TRBV5-1 to TRBJ2-1; tentative D call: TRBD1 (6 bases). The source is an older woman with non-small cell lung cancer. As DNA, the CDR3 is TGCGACAGCAGCTGGGGGCGGGCCCAGGGCGATGAGCAGTTCTTC. Amino acids: CDSSWGRAQGDEQFF.